The TCR beta chain under discussion was sequenced for a study of cytomegalovirus exposure and HLA in healthy donors. Whole-study results and caveats: Cytomegalovirus association was assigned to more than 150 TCR beta chains. Most sequenced TCRs were rare (though some public TCRs occurred in many donors). Testing in vitro showed a few CMV-associated chains specific for CMV antigens.

The CDR3 is 15 amino acids. The germline V and J ends were trimmed by 0 bases and 8 bases, with 15 bases remaining between them. The germline V gene has CDR1 SGHNT and CDR2 YYREEE (reference sequence). Notes on this clone: Its antigen is currently unknown.

TCRdb's table, derived via immunoSEQ multiplex PCR, lists solely in-frame clones and lacks some. The sample lists under 95,000 clones, 94% occurring once. The clonotype comes from a woman under 30 in good health and CMV-seronegative. The chain recombines TRBV5-4 with TRBJ1-3, with a tentative D call TRBD1 (6 bases). The sample consisted of PBMCs. DNA for the CDR3: TGTGCCAGCAGCTTGGACCAAACCGGACAGCACACCATATATTTT. Translated: CASSLDQTGQHTIYF.